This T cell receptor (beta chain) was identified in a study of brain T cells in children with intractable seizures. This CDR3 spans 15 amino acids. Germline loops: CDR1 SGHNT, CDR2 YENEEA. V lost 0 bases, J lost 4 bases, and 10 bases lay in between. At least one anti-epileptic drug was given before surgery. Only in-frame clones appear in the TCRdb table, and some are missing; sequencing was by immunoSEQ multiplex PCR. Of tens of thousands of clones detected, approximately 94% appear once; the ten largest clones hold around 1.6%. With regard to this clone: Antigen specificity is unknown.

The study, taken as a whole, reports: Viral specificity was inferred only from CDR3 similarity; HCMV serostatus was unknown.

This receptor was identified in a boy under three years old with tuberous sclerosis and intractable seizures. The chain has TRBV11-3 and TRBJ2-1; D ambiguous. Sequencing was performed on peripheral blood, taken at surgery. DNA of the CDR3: TGTGCCAGCAGCTTAGAGGCTTTTTCGTACAATGAGCAGTTCTTC. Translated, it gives CASSLEAFSYNEQFF.